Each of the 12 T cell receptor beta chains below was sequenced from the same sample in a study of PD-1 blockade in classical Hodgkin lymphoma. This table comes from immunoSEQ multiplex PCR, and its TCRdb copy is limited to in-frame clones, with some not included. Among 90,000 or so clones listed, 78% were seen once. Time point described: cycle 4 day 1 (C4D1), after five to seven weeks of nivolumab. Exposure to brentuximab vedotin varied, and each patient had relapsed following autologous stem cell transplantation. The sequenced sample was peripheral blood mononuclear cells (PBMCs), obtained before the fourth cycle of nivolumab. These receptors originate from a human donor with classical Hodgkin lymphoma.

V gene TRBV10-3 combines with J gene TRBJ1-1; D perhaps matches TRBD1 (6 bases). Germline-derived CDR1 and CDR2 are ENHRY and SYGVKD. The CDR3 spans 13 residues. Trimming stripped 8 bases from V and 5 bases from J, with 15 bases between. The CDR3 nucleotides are TGTGCCATCGGCGGGAGGGGGGCTACTGAAGCTTTCTTT. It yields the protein CAIGGRGATEAFF.

This chain's CDR3 is CASSITLPGANVLTF. DNA for the CDR3: TGTGCCAGTAGTATAACCCTGCCTGGGGCCAACGTCCTGACTTTC. This chain links TRBV19 with TRBJ2-6; D is ambiguous. The V end lost 2 bases, the J end lost 2 bases, and 7 bases lay between the germline ends. CDR1 is LNHDA and CDR2 is SQIVND in the germline V gene (reference sequence). This CDR3 comprises 15 residues.

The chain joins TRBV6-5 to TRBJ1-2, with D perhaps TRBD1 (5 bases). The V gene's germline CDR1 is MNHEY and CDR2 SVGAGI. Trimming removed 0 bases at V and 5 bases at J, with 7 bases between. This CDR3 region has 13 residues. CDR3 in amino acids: CASSYSGDYGYTF. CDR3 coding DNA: TGTGCCAGCAGTTACTCGGGGGATTATGGCTACACCTTC.

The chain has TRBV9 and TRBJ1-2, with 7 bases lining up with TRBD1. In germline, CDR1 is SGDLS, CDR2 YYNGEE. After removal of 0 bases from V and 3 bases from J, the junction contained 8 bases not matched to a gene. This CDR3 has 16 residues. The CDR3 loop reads CASSVAFTGEDYGYTF. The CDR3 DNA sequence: TGTGCCAGCAGCGTAGCTTTTACAGGGGAGGACTATGGCTACACCTTC. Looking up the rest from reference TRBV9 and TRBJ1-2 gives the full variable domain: DSGVTQTPKHLITATGQRVTLRCSPRSGDLSVYWYQQSLDQGLQFLIQYYNGEERAKGNILERFSAQQFPDLHSELNLSSLELGDSALYFCASSVAFTGEDYGYTFGSGTRLTVV.

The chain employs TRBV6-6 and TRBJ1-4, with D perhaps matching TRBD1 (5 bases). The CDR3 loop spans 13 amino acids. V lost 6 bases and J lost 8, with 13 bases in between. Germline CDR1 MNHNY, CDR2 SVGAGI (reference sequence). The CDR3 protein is CASRGRGEEKLFF. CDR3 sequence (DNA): TGTGCCAGCAGGGGCCGGGGCGAGGAAAAACTGTTTTTT.

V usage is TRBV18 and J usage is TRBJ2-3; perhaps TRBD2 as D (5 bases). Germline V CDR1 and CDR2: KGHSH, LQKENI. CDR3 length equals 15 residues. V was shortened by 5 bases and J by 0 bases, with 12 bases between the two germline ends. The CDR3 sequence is CASSGIGESTDTQYF. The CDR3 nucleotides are TGTGCCAGCTCAGGAATCGGGGAAAGCACAGATACGCAGTATTTT.

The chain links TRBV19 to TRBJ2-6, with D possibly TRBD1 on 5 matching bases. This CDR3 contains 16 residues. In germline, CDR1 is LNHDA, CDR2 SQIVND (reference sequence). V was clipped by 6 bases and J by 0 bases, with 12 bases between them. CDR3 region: CASRGRVDSGANVLTF. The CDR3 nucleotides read TGTGCCAGTAGGGGCAGGGTAGACTCTGGGGCCAACGTCCTGACTTTC.

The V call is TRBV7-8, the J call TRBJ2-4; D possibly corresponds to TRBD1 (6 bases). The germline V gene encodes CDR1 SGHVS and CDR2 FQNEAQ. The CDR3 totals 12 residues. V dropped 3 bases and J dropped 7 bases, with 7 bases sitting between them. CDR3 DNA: TGTGCCAGCAGCTTCGACAGGAACATTCAGTACTTC. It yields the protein CASSFDRNIQYF.

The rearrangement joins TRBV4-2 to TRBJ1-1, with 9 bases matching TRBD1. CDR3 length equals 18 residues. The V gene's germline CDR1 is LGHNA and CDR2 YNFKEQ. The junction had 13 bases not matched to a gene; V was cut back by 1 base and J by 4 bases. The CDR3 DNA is TGTGCCAGCAGCCAAGTTGGACAGGGGATATCTCTGGGCACTGAAGCTTTCTTT. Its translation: CASSQVGQGISLGTEAFF.

The CDR3 sequence: CASSWDSSSYEQYF. CDR3 DNA: TGCGCCAGCAGCTGGGACAGCAGCTCCTACGAGCAGTACTTC. The J gene is TRBJ2-7, the V gene TRBV5-1, with TRBD1 identical over 7 bases. The ends lost 3 bases at V and 0 bases at J; junction bases unmatched: 3. Germline V gives CDR1 SGHRS, CDR2 YFSETQ. This CDR3 has 14 residues. Based on the CDR3 plus reference TRBV5-1 and TRBJ2-7, the full variable domain is KAGVTQTPRYLIKTRGQQVTLSCSPISGHRSVSWYQQTPGQGLQFLFEYFSETQRNKGNFPGRFSGRQFSNSRSEMNVSTLELGDSALYLCASSWDSSSYEQYFGPGTRLTVT.

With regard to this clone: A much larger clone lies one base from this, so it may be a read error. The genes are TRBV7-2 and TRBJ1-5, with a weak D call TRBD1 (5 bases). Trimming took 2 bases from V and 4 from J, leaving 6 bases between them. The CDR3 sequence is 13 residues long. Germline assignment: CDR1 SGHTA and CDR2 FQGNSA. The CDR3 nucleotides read TGTGCCAGCAGCTTACAGGGAAATCAGCCCCAGCATTTT. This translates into CASSLQGNQPQHF. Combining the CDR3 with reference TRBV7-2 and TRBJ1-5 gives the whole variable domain GAGVSQSPSNKVTEKGKDVELRCDPISGHTALYWYRQSLGQGLEFLIYFQGNSAPDKSGLPSDRFSAERTGGSVSTLTIQRTQQEDSAVYLCASSLQGNQPQHFGDGTRLSIL.

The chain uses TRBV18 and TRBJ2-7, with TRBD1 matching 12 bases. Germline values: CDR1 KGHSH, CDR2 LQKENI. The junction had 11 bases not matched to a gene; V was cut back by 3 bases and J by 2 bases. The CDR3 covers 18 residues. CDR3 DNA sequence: TGTGCCAGCTCACCGGGACAGGGGGCGGCGGGGAACCCCTACGAGCAGTACTTC. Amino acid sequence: CASSPGQGAAGNPYEQYF.